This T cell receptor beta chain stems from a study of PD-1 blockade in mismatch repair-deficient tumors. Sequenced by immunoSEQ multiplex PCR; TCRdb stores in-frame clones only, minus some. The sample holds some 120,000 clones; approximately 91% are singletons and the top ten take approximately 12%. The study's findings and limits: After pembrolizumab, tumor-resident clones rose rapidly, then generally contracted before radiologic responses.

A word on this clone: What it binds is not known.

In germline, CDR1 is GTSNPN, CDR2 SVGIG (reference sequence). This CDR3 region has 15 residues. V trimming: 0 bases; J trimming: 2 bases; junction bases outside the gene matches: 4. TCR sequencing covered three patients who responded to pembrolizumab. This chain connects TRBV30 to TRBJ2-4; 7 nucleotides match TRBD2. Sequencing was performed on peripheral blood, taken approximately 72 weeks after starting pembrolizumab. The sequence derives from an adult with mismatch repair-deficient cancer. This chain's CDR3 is CAWSVGAGTKNIQYF. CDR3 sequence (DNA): TGTGCCTGGAGTGTAGGAGCGGGAACCAAAAACATTCAGTACTTC.